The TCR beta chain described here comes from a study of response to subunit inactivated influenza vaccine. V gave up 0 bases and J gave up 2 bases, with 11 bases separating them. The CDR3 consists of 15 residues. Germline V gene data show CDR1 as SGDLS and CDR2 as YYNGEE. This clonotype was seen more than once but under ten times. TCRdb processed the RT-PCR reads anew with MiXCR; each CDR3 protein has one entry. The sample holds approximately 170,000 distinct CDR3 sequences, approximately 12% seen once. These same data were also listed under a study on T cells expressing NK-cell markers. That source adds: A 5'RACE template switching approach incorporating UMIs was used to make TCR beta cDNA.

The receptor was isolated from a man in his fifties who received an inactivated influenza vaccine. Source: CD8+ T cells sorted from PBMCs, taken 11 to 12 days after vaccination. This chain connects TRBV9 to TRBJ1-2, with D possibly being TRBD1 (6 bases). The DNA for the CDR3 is TGTGCCAGCAGCGTAGCTTGGGACAAAAACTATGGCTACACCTTC. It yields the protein CASSVAWDKNYGYTF.